These T cell receptor beta chains were read from a single sample in a study of T cell responses to AZD1222 COVID-19 vaccine. Some clones are missing from TCRdb's copy, which holds only in-frame ones; the method was immunoSEQ multiplex PCR. The sample carries more than 95,000 clones, approximately 89% recorded once. The sample here was peripheral blood, taken on day 0 of AZD1222 vaccination. The receptor set was obtained from an adult in good health. CDR3s include the opening cysteine and the closing phenylalanine or tryptophan. The D gene is left open where the match is weak. Size is omitted from some rows. Given values are once, few, many or a class for expanded clones.

v_call: TRBV11-1; j_call: TRBJ2-1; cdr3_length: 13; clone_size: few; d_call: .; cdr3_nt: TGTGCCAGCAGCTTAGTACAGGGCGATGAGCAGTTCTTC; cdr3_aa: CASSLVQGDEQFF
v_call: TRBV28; j_call: TRBJ1-4; cdr3_length: 17; clone_size: .; d_call: TRBD1; cdr3_nt: TGTGCCAGCAGTCTACCAGGGACAGGGGGCGGGAATGAAAAACTGTTTTTT; cdr3_aa: CASSLPGTGGGNEKLFF
v_call: TRBV5-4; j_call: TRBJ2-2; cdr3_length: 16; clone_size: once; d_call: .; cdr3_nt: TGTGCCAGCAGCTTGGCGGTTAGCGGGAACACCGGGGAGCTGTTTTTT; cdr3_aa: CASSLAVSGNTGELFF
v_call: TRBV19; j_call: TRBJ1-1; cdr3_length: 15; clone_size: .; d_call: .; cdr3_nt: TGTGCCAGTAGTCCCCCCGAGCAGGCGGAGACTGAAGCTTTCTTT; cdr3_aa: CASSPPEQAETEAFF
v_call: TRBV6-5; j_call: TRBJ1-4; cdr3_length: 15; clone_size: .; d_call: .; cdr3_nt: TGTGCCAGCAGTTACGGTTGGGCGACTAATGAAAAACTGTTTTTT; cdr3_aa: CASSYGWATNEKLFF
v_call: TRBV27; j_call: TRBJ1-6; cdr3_length: 15; clone_size: once; d_call: TRBD1; cdr3_nt: TGTGCCAGCAGCCTTCGGACAGGGGGGTACTCACCCCTCCACTTT; cdr3_aa: CASSLRTGGYSPLHF
v_call: TRBV21-1; j_call: TRBJ1-2; cdr3_length: 17; clone_size: .; d_call: .; cdr3_nt: TGTGCCAGCAGCCAAACAGGGGCCTCTTCTCGTTTCTATGGCTACACCTTC; cdr3_aa: CASSQTGASSRFYGYTF
v_call: TRBV6-4; j_call: TRBJ2-1; cdr3_length: 16; clone_size: .; d_call: TRBD2; cdr3_nt: TGTGCCAGCAGTCCCGACTCATTAGCGGGTTACAATGAGCAGTTCTTC; cdr3_aa: CASSPDSLAGYNEQFF
v_call: TRBV29-1; j_call: TRBJ1-5; cdr3_length: 14; clone_size: .; d_call: .; cdr3_nt: TGCAGCGTTGGGGGGGGTAGTGGTAATCAGCCCCAGCATTTT; cdr3_aa: CSVGGGSGNQPQHF
v_call: TRBV7-2; j_call: TRBJ1-1; cdr3_length: 13; clone_size: .; d_call: .; cdr3_nt: TGTGCCAGCAGCCCCGGTCCAAACACTGAAGCTTTCTTT; cdr3_aa: CASSPGPNTEAFF
v_call: TRBV15; j_call: TRBJ2-1; cdr3_length: 16; clone_size: few; d_call: .; cdr3_nt: TGTGCCACCAGCGGGGGTATTGTGGCCGACTACAATGAGCAGTTCTTC; cdr3_aa: CATSGGIVADYNEQFF
v_call: TRBV11-3; j_call: TRBJ1-2; cdr3_length: 12; clone_size: .; d_call: TRBD1; cdr3_nt: TGTGCCAGCAGCTTAGTAGGGGGCAGGAAACACTTC; cdr3_aa: CASSLVGGRKHF
v_call: TRBV6-4; j_call: TRBJ2-1; cdr3_length: 14; clone_size: .; d_call: TRBD2; cdr3_nt: TGTGCCAGCCGGAGCGGGGCCTCCTACAATGAGCAGTTCTTC; cdr3_aa: CASRSGASYNEQFF
v_call: TRBV3-1/TRBV3-2; j_call: TRBJ2-3; cdr3_length: 17; clone_size: .; d_call: TRBD2; cdr3_nt: TGTGCCAGCAGCCATTCTTTCGCGGGAGGGCCAACAGATACGCAGTATTTT; cdr3_aa: CASSHSFAGGPTDTQYF
v_call: TRBV19; j_call: TRBJ1-4; cdr3_length: 15; clone_size: once; d_call: .; cdr3_nt: TGTGCCAGTAGTACCCGGGACGTAGTTAATGAAAAACTGTTTTTT; cdr3_aa: CASSTRDVVNEKLFF
v_call: TRBV6-5; j_call: TRBJ2-1; cdr3_length: 12; clone_size: .; d_call: TRBD1; cdr3_nt: TGTGCCAGCGGGGGACAGGGCAATGAGCAGTTCTTC; cdr3_aa: CASGGQGNEQFF
v_call: TRBV7-2; j_call: TRBJ1-2; cdr3_length: 14; clone_size: .; d_call: TRBD1; cdr3_nt: TGTGCCAGCGGCCGGGACAGGGGCCCGGATGGCTACACCTTC; cdr3_aa: CASGRDRGPDGYTF
v_call: TRBV6-5; j_call: TRBJ1-5; cdr3_length: 14; clone_size: .; d_call: TRBD1; cdr3_nt: TGTGCCAGCAGTCTGGGACAGCCCAATCAGCCCCAGCATTTT; cdr3_aa: CASSLGQPNQPQHF
v_call: TRBV25-1; j_call: TRBJ1-2; cdr3_length: 12; clone_size: .; d_call: .; cdr3_nt: TGTGCCAGCAGTGAGACGGTCTATGGCTACACCTTC; cdr3_aa: CASSETVYGYTF